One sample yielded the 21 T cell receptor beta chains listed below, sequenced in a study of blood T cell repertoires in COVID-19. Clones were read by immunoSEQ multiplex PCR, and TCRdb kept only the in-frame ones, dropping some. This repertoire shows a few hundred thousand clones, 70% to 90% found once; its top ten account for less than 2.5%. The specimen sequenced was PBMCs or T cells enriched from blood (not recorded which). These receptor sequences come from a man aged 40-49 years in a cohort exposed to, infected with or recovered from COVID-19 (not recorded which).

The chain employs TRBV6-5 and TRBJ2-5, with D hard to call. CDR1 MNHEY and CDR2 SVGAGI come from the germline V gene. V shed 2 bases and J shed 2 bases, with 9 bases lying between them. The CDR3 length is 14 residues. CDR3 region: CASSYGTLQETQYF. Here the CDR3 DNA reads TGTGCCAGCAGTTACGGCACATTACAAGAGACCCAGTACTTC.

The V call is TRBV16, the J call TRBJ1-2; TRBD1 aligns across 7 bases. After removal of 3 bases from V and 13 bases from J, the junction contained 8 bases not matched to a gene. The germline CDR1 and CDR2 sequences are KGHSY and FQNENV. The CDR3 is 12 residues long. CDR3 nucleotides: TGTGCCAGCAGCCACAAACAGGGGTCGGGCACCTTC. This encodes CASSHKQGSGTF.

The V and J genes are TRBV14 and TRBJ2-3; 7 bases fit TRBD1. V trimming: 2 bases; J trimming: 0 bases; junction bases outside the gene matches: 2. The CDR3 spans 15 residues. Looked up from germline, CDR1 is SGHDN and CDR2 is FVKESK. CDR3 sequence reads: CASSQRTGSTDTQYF. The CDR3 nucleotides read TGTGCCAGCAGCCAAAGGACAGGCAGCACAGATACGCAGTATTTT.

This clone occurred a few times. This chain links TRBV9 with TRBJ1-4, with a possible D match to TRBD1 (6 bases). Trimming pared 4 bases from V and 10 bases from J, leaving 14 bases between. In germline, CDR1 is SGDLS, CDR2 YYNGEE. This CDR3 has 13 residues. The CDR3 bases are TGTGCCAGCAGCAATGCAGGGGTGGGAAAACTGTTTTTT. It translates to CASSNAGVGKLFF.

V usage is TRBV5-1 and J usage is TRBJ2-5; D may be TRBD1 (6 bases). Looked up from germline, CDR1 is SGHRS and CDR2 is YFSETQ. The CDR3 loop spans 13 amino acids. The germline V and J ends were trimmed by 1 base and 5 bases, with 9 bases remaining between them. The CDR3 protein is CASSLLGGETQYF. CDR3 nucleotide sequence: TGCGCCAGCAGCTTGTTAGGGGGTGAGACCCAGTACTTC.

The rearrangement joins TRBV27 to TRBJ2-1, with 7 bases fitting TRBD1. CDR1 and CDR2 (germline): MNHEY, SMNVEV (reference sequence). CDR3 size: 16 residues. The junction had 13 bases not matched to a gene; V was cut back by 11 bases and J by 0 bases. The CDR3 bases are TGTGCCGGGGCTCCCGACAGGGCGAGCTCCTACAATGAGCAGTTCTTC. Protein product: CAGAPDRASSYNEQFF.

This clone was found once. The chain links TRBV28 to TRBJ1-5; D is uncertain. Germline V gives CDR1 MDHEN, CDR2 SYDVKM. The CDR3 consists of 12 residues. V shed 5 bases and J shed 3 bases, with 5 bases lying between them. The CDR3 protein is CASSENNQPQHF. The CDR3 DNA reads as TGTGCCAGCAGTGAGAACAATCAGCCCCAGCATTTT.

CDR3 nucleotides: TGTGCCAGCAGCTTGATACTAGCGGGGGCATCAGATACGCAGTATTTT. This sequence encodes CASSLILAGASDTQYF. The rearrangement joins TRBV5-6 to TRBJ2-3; TRBD2 agrees at 11 bases. The CDR3 runs 16 residues. With V trimmed by 1 base and J by 4 bases, 5 bases remained unmatched. CDR1 and CDR2 from the germline V gene are SGHDT and YYEEEE.

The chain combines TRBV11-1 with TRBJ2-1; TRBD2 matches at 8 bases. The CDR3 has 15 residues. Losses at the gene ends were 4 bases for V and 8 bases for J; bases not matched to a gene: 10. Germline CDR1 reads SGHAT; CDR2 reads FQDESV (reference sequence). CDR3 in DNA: TGTGCCAGCAGCTCCCGGGAGGGCCTCGGTTATGAGCAGTTCTTC. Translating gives CASSSREGLGYEQFF.

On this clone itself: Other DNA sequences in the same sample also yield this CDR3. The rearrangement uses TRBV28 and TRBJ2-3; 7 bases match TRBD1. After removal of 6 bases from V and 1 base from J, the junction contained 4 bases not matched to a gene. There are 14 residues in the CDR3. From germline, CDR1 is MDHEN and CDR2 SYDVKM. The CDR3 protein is CASRPGQRTDTQYF. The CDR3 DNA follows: TGTGCCAGCAGACCGGGACAGCGCACAGATACGCAGTATTTT.

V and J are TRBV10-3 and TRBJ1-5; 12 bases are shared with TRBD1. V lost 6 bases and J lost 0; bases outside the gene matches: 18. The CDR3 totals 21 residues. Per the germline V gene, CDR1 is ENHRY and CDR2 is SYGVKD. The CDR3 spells CAISPSYRDRGPYVSNQPQHF. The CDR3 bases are TGTGCCATCAGCCCATCGTACCGGGACAGGGGGCCTTACGTTAGCAATCAGCCCCAGCATTTT.

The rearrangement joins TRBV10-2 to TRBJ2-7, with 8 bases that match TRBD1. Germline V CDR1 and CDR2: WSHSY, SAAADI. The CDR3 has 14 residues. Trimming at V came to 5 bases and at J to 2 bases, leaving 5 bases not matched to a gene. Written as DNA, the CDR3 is TGCGCCAGCAGTACACAGGGGGGTCCCTACGAGCAGTACTTC. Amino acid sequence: CASSTQGGPYEQYF.

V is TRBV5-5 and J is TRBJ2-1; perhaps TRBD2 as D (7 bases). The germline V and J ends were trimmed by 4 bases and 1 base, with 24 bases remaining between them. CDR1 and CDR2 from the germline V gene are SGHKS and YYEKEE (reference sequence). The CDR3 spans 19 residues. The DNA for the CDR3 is TGTGCCAGCAGCGTAGGGAGCGGCCCGAGGGGGGGATCCTACAATGAGCAGTTCTTC. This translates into CASSVGSGPRGGSYNEQFF.

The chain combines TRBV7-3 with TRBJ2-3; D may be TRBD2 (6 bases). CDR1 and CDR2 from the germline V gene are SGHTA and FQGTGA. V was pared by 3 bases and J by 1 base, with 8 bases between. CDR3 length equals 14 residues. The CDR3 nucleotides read TGTGCCAGCAGCTTCGCGGGACGCACAGATACGCAGTATTTT. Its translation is CASSFAGRTDTQYF.

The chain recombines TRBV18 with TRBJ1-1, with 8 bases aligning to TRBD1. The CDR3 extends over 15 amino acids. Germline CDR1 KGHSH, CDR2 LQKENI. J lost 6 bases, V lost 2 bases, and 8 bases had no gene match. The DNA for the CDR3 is TGTGCCAGCTCACCAACAGGGGGGTTTGGCGCTGAAGCTTTCTTT. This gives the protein CASSPTGGFGAEAFF.

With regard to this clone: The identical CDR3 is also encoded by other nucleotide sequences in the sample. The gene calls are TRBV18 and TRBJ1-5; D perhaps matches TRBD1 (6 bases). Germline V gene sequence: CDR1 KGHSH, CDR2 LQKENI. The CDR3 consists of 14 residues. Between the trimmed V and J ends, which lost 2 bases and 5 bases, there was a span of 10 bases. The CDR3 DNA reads TGTGCCAGCTCACCAACGGGGGGCGATCAGCCCCAGCATTTT. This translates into CASSPTGGDQPQHF.

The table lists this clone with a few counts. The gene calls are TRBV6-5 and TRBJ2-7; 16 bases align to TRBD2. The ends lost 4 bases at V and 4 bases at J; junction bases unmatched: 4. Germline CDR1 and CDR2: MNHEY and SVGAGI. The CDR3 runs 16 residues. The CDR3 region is CASSWGLAGGKYEQYF. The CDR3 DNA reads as TGTGCCAGCAGTTGGGGACTAGCGGGAGGGAAGTACGAGCAGTACTTC.

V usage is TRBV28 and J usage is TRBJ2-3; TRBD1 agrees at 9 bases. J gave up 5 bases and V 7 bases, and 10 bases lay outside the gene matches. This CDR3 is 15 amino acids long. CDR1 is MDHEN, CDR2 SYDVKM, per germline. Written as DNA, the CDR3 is TGTGCCAGCAAGCGGGACAGGGTGTCCCTAGATACGCAGTATTTT. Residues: CASKRDRVSLDTQYF.

The CDR3 region is CASSAPVGGRADTQYF. CDR3 DNA: TGCGCCAGCAGCGCCCCGGTAGGCGGGAGGGCAGATACGCAGTATTTT. The chain is built from TRBV5-1 and TRBJ2-3; 9 nucleotides agree with TRBD2. The germline V gene has CDR1 SGHRS and CDR2 YFSETQ. There are 16 residues in the CDR3. V shed 4 bases and J 4 bases; nucleotides not matched to a gene: 10.

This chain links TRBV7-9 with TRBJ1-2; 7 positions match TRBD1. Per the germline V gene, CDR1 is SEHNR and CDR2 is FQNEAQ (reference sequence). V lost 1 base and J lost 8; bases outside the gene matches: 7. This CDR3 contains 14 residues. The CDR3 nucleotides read TGTGCCAGCAGCTTAGGGGACAGTTCGAACGGCTACACCTTC. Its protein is CASSLGDSSNGYTF.

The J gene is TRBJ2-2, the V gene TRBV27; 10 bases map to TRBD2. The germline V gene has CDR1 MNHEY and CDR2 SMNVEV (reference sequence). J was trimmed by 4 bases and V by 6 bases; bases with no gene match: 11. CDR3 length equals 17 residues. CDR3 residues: CASRKTSSGSPTGELFF. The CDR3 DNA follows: TGTGCCAGCAGAAAGACCTCTAGCGGGAGCCCCACCGGGGAGCTGTTTTTT.